Below, one T cell receptor (beta chain) is given with its context. Its antigen is unknown. Germline V lookup: CDR1 MNHEY, CDR2 SVGEGT. The CDR3 is 16 residues long. Between the trimmed V and J ends, which lost 1 base and 5 bases, there was a span of 15 bases. The sample comes from a study of response to subunit inactivated influenza vaccine. TCRdb ran MiXCR on the RT-PCR reads and lists one entry per CDR3 protein. The table has 300,000 to 350,000 distinct CDR3 sequences, over 20% seen once. Study-level results: The authors suggested that few new T cells are recruited per seasonal influenza vaccination.

V and J are TRBV6-2 or TRBV6-3 and TRBJ2-4, with no clear D. The source was PBMCs from blood, collected about 20 months after vaccination. This TCR derives from a man between 45 and 75 years old who received an inactivated influenza vaccine. CDR3 sequence (DNA): TGTGCCAGCAGTTACTTTTATCCCTCCCGGGAAAACATTCAGTACTTC. Its protein is CASSYFYPSRENIQYF.